This T cell receptor (beta chain) is from a study of beta chain features in type 1 diabetes. Study as a whole: No patient-donor differences in age, gender, total cells or subset yield.

Findings and caveats of the study: When Type 1 diabetes patients were examined, their TCRB CDR3s proved moderately but significantly shorter in all four CD4+ subsets.

This CDR3 has 17 residues. Germline lookup yields CDR1 SGHTA and CDR2 FQGTGA. With 5 bases clipped from V and 3 bases from J, the junction kept 12 bases outside the gene matches. On this clone itself: What it binds is not known.

Isolated RNA was reverse transcribed in full, so expressed TCRB transcripts were sequenced. Libraries were prepared by immunoSEQ multiplex PCR; TCRdb keeps only in-frame clonotypes and omits some of them. The sample records under 300,000 clones, around 16% being singletons. The sequence was collected from a man aged 25-45 years with type 1 diabetes. The sample comprised naive CD4+ T cells from blood. This rearrangement joins TRBV7-3 to TRBJ2-4, with 8 bases fitting TRBD2. CDR3 DNA sequence: TGTGCCAGCAGCGTCGGTGGTTTGCGGGAGGACAAAAACATTCAGTACTTC. It is translated as CASSVGGLREDKNIQYF.